The rows below give T cell receptor beta chains drawn from one sample of a study of cytomegalovirus exposure and HLA in healthy donors. Profiled with immunoSEQ multiplex PCR; TCRdb holds only in-frame clones, not every one. Of around 170,000 clones listed, just over 75% are singletons. Sequencing was done on a sample of PBMCs. The receptors derive from a man aged 40-49 years in good health and CMV-seronegative. Both conserved end residues are part of each CDR3. The D gene is left open where the match is weak. For some rows the clone size is stated as once, few or many, or as a class when expanded; others skip it.

D	V	size	J	DNA	CDR3
.	TRBV5-1	few	TRBJ2-5	TGCGCCAGCAGCTTCGAGGAGACCCAGTACTTC	CASSFEETQYF
.	TRBV7-9	.	TRBJ2-3	TGTGCCAGCAGCCCTCCGAGGGCAGATACGCAGTATTTT	CASSPPRADTQYF
TRBD1	TRBV7-2	.	TRBJ2-7	TGTGCCAGCACTTCCCGGGACAGGGTAACCTACGAGCAGTACTTC	CASTSRDRVTYEQYF
TRBD2	TRBV4-1	.	TRBJ2-1	TGCGCCAGCAGCCACCCGGGACTAGTTTACAATGAGCAGTTCTTC	CASSHPGLVYNEQFF
TRBD2	TRBV11-2	few	TRBJ2-7	TGTGCCAGCAGCTCCCTCCGGCTAGCGGGAATCTACGAGCAGTACTTC	CASSSLRLAGIYEQYF
.	TRBV2	.	TRBJ1-5	TGTGCCAGCAGAGAACAGGGCAATAGCAATCAGCCCCAGCATTTT	CASREQGNSNQPQHF
.	TRBV29-1	.	TRBJ1-1	TGCAGCGTCTCAACAGGGCGGGCCACTGAAGCTTTCTTT	CSVSTGRATEAFF
.	TRBV10-3	.	TRBJ1-6	TGTGCCATCAGTGATCAGAATTCACCCCTTCACTTT	CAISDQNSPLHF
.	TRBV10-3	.	TRBJ2-3	TGTGCCATGGGGCTTCGAGAACCAGATACGCAGTATTTT	CAMGLREPDTQYF
TRBD1	TRBV7-9	.	TRBJ1-2	TGTGCCAGCAGCCAGACAGGGAACAGGGATGGCTACACCTTC	CASSQTGNRDGYTF
TRBD1	TRBV27	.	TRBJ1-1	TGTGCCAGCACCACAAGGGTTACAGGGGTCTTGAACACTGAAGCTTTCTTT	CASTTRVTGVLNTEAFF
.	TRBV5-1	.	TRBJ2-1	TGCGCCAGCAGCTTGTTACAGGGAGGGTACAATGAGCAGTTCTTC	CASSLLQGGYNEQFF
TRBD1	TRBV5-1	.	TRBJ1-4	TGCGCCAGCAGCCTGACAGGGGTTGAAAAACTGTTTTTT	CASSLTGVEKLFF
TRBD1	TRBV19	.	TRBJ2-5	TGTGCCAGTAGGAAGACAGGGTTCCCAGAGACCCAGTACTTC	CASRKTGFPETQYF
.	TRBV7-9	.	TRBJ2-3	TGTTCCAGCAGCCCGACTAGACTTAGAGGAGATACGCAGTATTTT	CSSSPTRLRGDTQYF
.	TRBV7-3	.	TRBJ2-1	TGTGCCAGCAGCTTAACCGTAGACAAGTTCGTTGAGCAGTTCTTC	CASSLTVDKFVEQFF
.	TRBV10-3	.	TRBJ1-4	TGTGCCATCAGTGAGTCTACAACTGAAAAACTGTTTTTT	CAISESTTEKLFF
TRBD2	TRBV6-6	.	TRBJ2-3	TGTGCCAGCAGCCTCCCTAGCGGAAACACAGATACGCAGTATTTT	CASSLPSGNTDTQYF
TRBD2	TRBV28	.	TRBJ2-7	TGTGCCAGCAGTAGTAGCGGGGCCCTCTCCTACGAGCAGTACTTC	CASSSSGALSYEQYF
.	TRBV13	.	TRBJ2-2	TGTGCCAGCAGCTTAGGCCACCCCGCGGAGGCGAACACCGGGGAGCTGTTTTTT	CASSLGHPAEANTGELFF
.	TRBV18	.	TRBJ2-4	TGTGCCAGCTCACCCGGGCAGGGGAGATTGGACATTCAGTACTTC	CASSPGQGRLDIQYF
.	TRBV2	.	TRBJ1-5	TGTGCCAGCAGTAGTCCTATCAGGAGCAATCAGCCCCAGCATTTT	CASSSPIRSNQPQHF
.	TRBV6-5	.	TRBJ1-2	TGTGCCAGCAGTTACTCCAGGGGTGGCTACACCTTC	CASSYSRGGYTF
TRBD2	TRBV7-3	.	TRBJ2-2	TGTGCCAGCAGCCCCTCGGGACTAGCGGGTAACACCGGGGAGCTGTTTTTT	CASSPSGLAGNTGELFF
TRBD2	TRBV18	.	TRBJ2-1	TGTGCCAGCTCGCCCTTAAGCGGGGAGTACAATGAGCAGTTCTTC	CASSPLSGEYNEQFF
TRBD2	TRBV7-8	.	TRBJ2-7	TGTGCCAGCAGATTGATGGGGCTAGCGGGAGCAAACGAGCAGTACTTC	CASRLMGLAGANEQYF
.	TRBV5-1	.	TRBJ2-3	TGCGCCAGCAGCTTGTTTTCCTCACTAATAAGCACAGATACGCAGTATTTT	CASSLFSSLISTDTQYF
TRBD1	TRBV30	.	TRBJ1-1	TGTGCCCAGTGGACAGGGTACGGCACTGAAGCTTTCTTT	CAQWTGYGTEAFF
TRBD2	TRBV2	.	TRBJ2-7	TGTGCCAGCAGCGGGACTAGCGGATACTACGAGCAGTACTTC	CASSGTSGYYEQYF
.	TRBV7-2	.	TRBJ2-3	TGTGCCAGCAACTCCCACACAGATACGCAGTATTTT	CASNSHTDTQYF
.	TRBV25-1	.	TRBJ1-4	TGTGCCAGCAGTGATCCAGGTCCAACTAATGAAAAACTGTTTTTT	CASSDPGPTNEKLFF
TRBD1	TRBV27	few	TRBJ2-7	TGTGCCAGCAGTCAGAAGACAGGGGGCTCTCTATCCTACGAGCAGTACTTC	CASSQKTGGSLSYEQYF
.	TRBV11-2	.	TRBJ2-7	TGTGCCAGCAGCTTACCCCCCTCCTACGAGCAGTACTTC	CASSLPPSYEQYF
.	TRBV29-1	.	TRBJ2-2	TGCAGCGCCGGACAGTACGCGAACACCGGGGAGCTGTTTTTT	CSAGQYANTGELFF
TRBD2	TRBV7-6	.	TRBJ2-1	TGTGCCAGCAGCTTAGTTGGGACTAGCGGGGTTAATGAGCAGTTCTTC	CASSLVGTSGVNEQFF
TRBD2	TRBV27	.	TRBJ2-7	TGTGCCAGCGTGAGTAGCGGGAACTACGAGCAGTACTTC	CASVSSGNYEQYF
TRBD1	TRBV10-3	.	TRBJ2-5	TGTGCCATCAGTGAGTCGGGGACAGGGGTCCAAGAGACCCAGTACTTC	CAISESGTGVQETQYF
TRBD2	TRBV6-5	.	TRBJ2-3	TGTGCCAGCAGTTACCTAGCGGGGGCCACAGATACGCAGTATTTT	CASSYLAGATDTQYF
.	TRBV6-6	once	TRBJ1-1	TGTGCCAGCACCGTGGGCAGGCTGAACACTGAAGCTTTCTTT	CASTVGRLNTEAFF
.	TRBV15	.	TRBJ2-7	TGTGCCACCAGCAGAGATTGGCAGGGTGACGAGCAGTACTTC	CATSRDWQGDEQYF
TRBD1	TRBV6-5	.	TRBJ1-4	TGTGCCAGCAGTTACCGTTGGGACAGGGAGGAAAAACTGTTTTTT	CASSYRWDREEKLFF
.	TRBV28	.	TRBJ1-4	TGTGCCAGCAAATTGGGGGGAGTCACTAATGAAAAACTGTTTTTT	CASKLGGVTNEKLFF
TRBD2	TRBV7-9	.	TRBJ2-2	TGTTCCAGCAGCAGCGGGAGCAACACCGGGGAGCTGTTTTTT	CSSSSGSNTGELFF
.	TRBV29-1	few	TRBJ2-2	TGCAGCGTCCAACTGGTGACCGGGGAGCTGTTTTTT	CSVQLVTGELFF
.	TRBV19	once	TRBJ1-1	TGTGCCAGTAGTATGTGGACTCGATTTTACAACACTGAAGCTTTCTTT	CASSMWTRFYNTEAFF
TRBD1	TRBV7-6	once	TRBJ2-2	TGTGCCAGCAGCATGTGGGACAGGCCTAGCGGGGAGCTGTTTTTT	CASSMWDRPSGELFF
TRBD2	TRBV11-2	.	TRBJ2-5	TGTGCCAGCAGCCTAGCGGGAGGGCAAGAGACCCAGTACTTC	CASSLAGGQETQYF